A single sample gave rise to the 25 T cell receptor beta chains below, sequenced in a study of blood T cell repertoires in COVID-19. Profiling relied on immunoSEQ multiplex PCR, and the TCRdb table lists in-frame clones only, not all of them. The sample has about 150,000 clones, 75% to 90% seen once. Sequencing was performed on peripheral blood. Receptor source: a man aged 55-75 years with acute or convalescent COVID-19.

This clone appeared a single time. This rearrangement joins TRBV12-5 to TRBJ1-1, with D maybe TRBD1 (5 bases). Trimming took off 2 bases at V and 1 base at J, with 8 bases between the two ends. The V gene's germline CDR1 is LGHNT and CDR2 FRNRAP. There are 14 residues in the CDR3. The CDR3 here is CASGLLQENTEAFF. The CDR3 DNA is TGTGCTAGTGGTTTGTTACAGGAGAACACTGAAGCTTTCTTT.

The table lists this clone with a few counts. V is TRBV10-3 and J is TRBJ1-4; a possible D gene is TRBD1 (6 bases). The CDR3 is 15 residues long. V was clipped by 11 bases and J by 0 bases, with 16 bases between them. CDR1 is ENHRY and CDR2 is SYGVKD in the germline V gene. CDR3 DNA sequence: TGTGCCTCAGCTCCAGGGGAAGCAACTAATGAAAAACTGTTTTTT. This encodes CASAPGEATNEKLFF.

The rearrangement links TRBV7-6 to TRBJ1-2; 7 nucleotides match TRBD1. With V trimmed by 2 bases and J by 2 bases, 5 bases remained unmatched. The CDR3 is 15 residues long. Germline lookup yields CDR1 SGHVS and CDR2 FNYEAQ. CDR3: CASSLNPGQNYGYTF. In DNA form, the CDR3 reads TGTGCCAGCAGCTTAAACCCGGGACAGAACTATGGCTACACCTTC.

This chain links TRBV28 with TRBJ2-7, with D possibly being TRBD1 (5 bases). The germline CDR1 and CDR2 sequences are MDHEN and SYDVKM. The CDR3 runs 13 residues. Trimming removed 4 bases at V and 6 bases at J, with 13 bases between. The CDR3 spells CASSSQGFPEQYF. CDR3 nucleotides: TGTGCCAGCAGTTCTCAGGGTTTCCCCGAGCAGTACTTC.

The chain is built from TRBV7-9 and TRBJ1-1; 11 positions agree with TRBD1. CDR1 SEHNR and CDR2 FQNEAQ come from the germline V gene (reference sequence). The length of the CDR3 is 17 residues. The V gene end was trimmed by 5 bases and the J gene end by 4 bases; junction bases not matched to a gene: 12. The CDR3 nucleotides read TGTGCCAGCAGCCTCGGACAGGGGGCGAGCCTAGGCACTGAAGCTTTCTTT. Its translation is CASSLGQGASLGTEAFF.

This clone has more than one count but fewer than ten. V and J are TRBV5-1 and TRBJ1-6; perhaps TRBD1 as D (5 bases). Trimming left V 4 bases short and J 8 bases short, with 13 bases between. Germline V lookup: CDR1 SGHRS, CDR2 YFSETQ. The CDR3 is 14 residues long. This CDR3 reads CASSAGTLDSPLHF. The CDR3 DNA reads TGCGCCAGCAGCGCCGGGACTCTGGATTCACCCCTCCACTTT.

This chain links TRBV4-3 with TRBJ2-3, with D possibly matching TRBD2 (7 bases). V lost 8 bases to trimming and J lost 4 bases, with 16 bases between them. CDR1 and CDR2 (germline): LGHNA, YSLEER. This CDR3 has 14 residues. This CDR3 is CASSPGGSADTQYF. The CDR3 bases are TGCGCCAGCTCCCCGGGGGGCAGCGCAGATACGCAGTATTTT.

The chain has TRBV28 and TRBJ2-1; 9 nucleotides align to TRBD1. Trimming cost V 1 base and J 6 bases; bases outside gene matches: 4. Germline assignment: CDR1 MDHEN and CDR2 SYDVKM. This CDR3 contains 15 residues. The chain's CDR3 is CASSLSQGATNEQFF. The CDR3 DNA follows: TGTGCCAGCAGTTTATCACAGGGGGCCACCAATGAGCAGTTCTTC. The full variable domain, its missing parts supplied by reference TRBV28 and TRBJ2-1, is DVKVTQSSRYLVKRTGEKVFLECVQDMDHENMFWYRQDPGLGLRLIYFSYDVKMKEKGDIPEGYSVSREKKERFSLILESASTNQTSMYLCASSLSQGATNEQFFGPGTRLTVL.

The gene calls are TRBV5-1 and TRBJ1-4; 7 nucleotides match TRBD1. The CDR3 is 15 amino acids. CDR1 and CDR2 (germline): SGHRS, YFSETQ. The trim removed 4 bases at V and 7 bases at J, leaving 10 bases unmatched. The CDR3 sequence is CASSPGTVEGEKLFF. CDR3 DNA: TGCGCCAGCAGCCCCGGGACAGTCGAGGGTGAAAAACTGTTTTTT.

The chain has TRBV19 and TRBJ2-1, with D maybe TRBD1 (5 bases). Trimming shortened V by 4 bases and J by 2 bases, and 9 bases separated the two germline ends. The CDR3 spans 14 residues. CDR1 and CDR2 (germline): LNHDA, SQIVND (reference sequence). CDR3 protein: CASSTGLAYNEQFF. CDR3 sequence (DNA): TGTGCCAGTAGTACAGGGTTGGCCTACAATGAGCAGTTCTTC.

This clone came up a few times. V and J are TRBV3-1 (or the pseudogene TRBV3-2) and TRBJ1-2, with D maybe TRBD1 (6 bases). V lost 1 base and J 3 bases, leaving 6 bases between the germline ends. This CDR3 is built from 13 residues. The V gene's germline CDR1 is LGHDT and CDR2 YNNKEL (reference sequence). The CDR3 DNA sequence: TGTGCCAGCAGCCAAGGACAGGACTATGGCTACACCTTC. This translates into CASSQGQDYGYTF.

Regarding this clone: Other DNA sequences in the same sample also yield this CDR3. The CDR3 sequence is CASSAQGATNEKLFF. In DNA, the CDR3 is TGTGCCAGCAGTGCACAGGGTGCAACTAATGAAAAACTGTTTTTT. The genes are TRBV2 and TRBJ1-4, with D maybe TRBD1 (6 bases). Looked up from germline, CDR1 is SNHLY and CDR2 is FYNNEI. The CDR3 has 15 amino acids. Trimming took off 4 bases at V and 0 bases at J, with 9 bases between the two ends.

V gene TRBV9 combines with J gene TRBJ2-1; no definite D call. CDR1 and CDR2 from the germline V gene are SGDLS and YYNGEE. The CDR3 sequence is 14 residues long. Trimming took 0 bases from V and 7 from J, leaving 11 bases between them. In nucleotides, the CDR3 is TGTGCCAGCAGCGTAGATCCCTTAGTGAATGAGCAGTTCTTC. Encoded protein: CASSVDPLVNEQFF.

The chain employs TRBV10-2 and TRBJ1-2, with D hard to call. The V end was cut by 9 bases, the J end by 8 bases, with 13 bases between. The CDR3 is made up of 11 amino acids. Germline CDR1 and CDR2: WSHSY and SAAADI. In DNA form, the CDR3 reads TGCGCCAGTTCGTCGGCAGGAGGCTACACCTTC. Amino acids: CASSSAGGYTF.

This clone was observed a handful of times. The rearrangement uses TRBV18 and TRBJ2-3, with TRBD1 matching 9 bases. CDR1 and CDR2 from the germline V gene are KGHSH and LQKENI. The CDR3 runs to 15 residues. J gave up 3 bases and V 3 bases, and 4 bases lay outside the gene matches. The CDR3 sequence is CASSPWDRVTDTQYF. CDR3 sequence (DNA): TGTGCCAGCTCACCCTGGGACAGGGTTACAGATACGCAGTATTTT.

The genes are TRBV11-1 and TRBJ2-5, with 10 bases lining up with TRBD2. The germline V gene has CDR1 SGHAT and CDR2 FQDESV (reference sequence). Losses at the gene ends were 7 bases for V and 4 bases for J; bases not matched to a gene: 12. The CDR3 extends over 16 amino acids. In DNA, the CDR3 is TGTGCCAGCACCGAGGGAGGGCTAGCGGGAGCAGAGACCCAGTACTTC. Its protein product is CASTEGGLAGAETQYF.

The chain couples TRBV24-1 to TRBJ2-5; 8 bases are shared with TRBD1. From germline, CDR1 is KGHDR and CDR2 SFDVKD. The CDR3 covers 16 residues. V dropped 3 bases and J dropped 6; count of bases not matched to a gene: 11. This chain's CDR3 is CATSDLTQGARKTQYF. DNA of the CDR3: TGTGCCACCAGTGATCTAACGCAGGGGGCGCGGAAGACCCAGTACTTC.

This clone was observed once. The chain joins TRBV15 to TRBJ2-3; TRBD2 aligns across 7 bases. Germline CDR1 and CDR2: LNHNV and YYDKDF (reference sequence). With 1 base clipped from V and 4 bases from J, the junction kept 8 bases outside the gene matches. The length of the CDR3 is 16 residues. The CDR3 region is CATSRGGTIIADTQYF. The CDR3 nucleotides are TGTGCCACCAGCAGAGGCGGGACTATAATTGCAGATACGCAGTATTTT. Complete variable domain (other parts from reference TRBV15 and TRBJ2-3): DAMVIQNPRYQVTQFGKPVTLSCSQTLNHNVMYWYQQKSSQAPKLLFHYYDKDFNNEADTPDNFQSRRPNTSFCFLDIRSPGLGDTAMYLCATSRGGTIIADTQYFGPGTRLTVL.

The V gene is TRBV7-9, the J gene TRBJ2-7, with D perhaps TRBD1 (6 bases). CDR3 length: 14 amino acids. With 6 bases removed from V and 5 bases from J, the gap between germline ends came to 17 bases. CDR1 SEHNR and CDR2 FQNEAQ come from the germline V gene (reference sequence). CDR3 in DNA: TGTGCCAGCAGGGAACAGGGTTATAACGACGAGCAGTACTTC. As protein: CASREQGYNDEQYF.

The V gene is TRBV5-5, the J gene TRBJ2-5; D perhaps matches TRBD2 (6 bases). CDR3 length equals 14 residues. The germline CDR1 and CDR2 sequences are SGHKS and YYEKEE (reference sequence). Trimming removed 4 bases at V and 4 bases at J, with 14 bases between. The CDR3 here is CASSLGPGGETQYF. The CDR3 DNA reads TGTGCCAGCAGCCTTGGTCCCGGGGGAGAGACCCAGTACTTC.

This chain links TRBV14 with TRBJ2-1; 8 bases agree with TRBD1. V lost 4 bases and J lost 5; bases outside the gene matches: 7. The CDR3 totals 15 residues. CDR1 and CDR2 from the germline V gene are SGHDN and FVKESK. The CDR3 nucleotides read TGTGCCAGCAGCCTTCTGACAGGGGTAAACAATGAGCAGTTCTTC. It is translated as CASSLLTGVNNEQFF.

J is TRBJ2-7 and V is TRBV7-2, with TRBD1 identical over 7 bases. CDR3 length equals 13 residues. Germline trimming cut 5 bases from V and 2 bases from J; bases unmatched to any gene: 3. The germline CDR1 and CDR2 sequences are SGHTA and FQGNSA. The CDR3 nucleotides read TGTGCCAGCAGCCGGGACAGCACCTACGAGCAGTACTTC. Translating gives CASSRDSTYEQYF.

This chain uses TRBV9 with TRBJ2-7, with a possible D match to TRBD1 (5 bases). The germline V gene has CDR1 SGDLS and CDR2 YYNGEE. The ends were cut back, 0 bases at V and 6 bases at J, with 7 bases in the middle. The CDR3 consists of 12 residues. CDR3 amino acids: CASSVEGSEQYF. CDR3 nucleotide sequence: TGTGCCAGCAGCGTAGAGGGGTCCGAGCAGTACTTC.

V is TRBV6-2 or TRBV6-3 and J is TRBJ2-7; TRBD2 matches at 7 bases. After removal of 6 bases from V and 4 bases from J, the junction contained 12 bases not matched to a gene. Looked up from germline, CDR1 is MNHEY and CDR2 is SVGEGT. The length of the CDR3 is 15 residues. The CDR3 here is CASSPPAGVSYEQYF. CDR3 sequence (DNA): TGTGCCAGCAGCCCCCCGGCGGGGGTCTCGTACGAGCAGTACTTC.

The rearrangement uses TRBV24-1 and TRBJ1-3; TRBD1 agrees at 7 bases. V dropped 9 bases and J dropped 3; count of bases not matched to a gene: 1. This CDR3 has 12 residues. Per the germline V gene, CDR1 is KGHDR and CDR2 is SFDVKD. CDR3 region: CATQGGGNTIYF. The CDR3 DNA reads TGTGCCACCCAGGGGGGTGGAAACACCATATATTTT.